This T cell receptor beta chain came from a study of CD8+ T cells in alopecia areata (dated by TCRdb to the late 2010s). For context, the study as a whole: To study T cell clonal expansion in alopecia areata, the researchers applied high-throughput TCRbeta sequencing to both the C3H/HeJ mouse model and human patients. Human TCRbeta sequencing covered scalp tissue and sorted CD4+ and CD8+ peripheral blood T cells from patchy and totalis/universalis alopecia areata patients and healthy controls. Scalp clonality was compared among normal scalp (n=4), patchy alopecia areata scalp (n=8), and alopecia totalis/universalis scalp (n=8). RNA was extracted with the PAXgene miRNA kit for fixed scalp, the miRNeasy kit for PBMCs, and the RNeasy kit for mouse skin. TCRbeta CDR3 regions were amplified by immunoSEQ multiplex PCR with 35 Vbeta forward and 13 Jbeta reverse primers. Results and caveats for the whole study, not just this receptor: Higher clonality and more expanded CD8+ clones were observed in lesional scalp than in normal scalp, particularly in alopecia totalis/universalis, a finding suggestive of antigenic drive. Unlike mouse skin, where gammadelta T cells dominate, normal human skin contains resident alphabeta T cells that get sequenced too, which complicates analysis of the scalp TCR repertoire. Shared TCR sequences between patients were less evident than in mice, which may be partly attributable to HLA diversity in the patient population.

As regards this clone: Its recognized antigen is unknown. Base qualities are not provided; no much larger clone lies one nucleotide away.

The CDR3, cysteine through phenylalanine, is 14 amino acids long. The entry retains the CDR3 DNA only, 42 bases that are in frame from base 1. In the germline V gene (reference sequence), CDR1 corresponds to GTSNPN and CDR2 to SVGIG. V trim: 0 bases; J trim: 1 base; unmatched bases: 2. PBMCs were isolated by density centrifugation and stained for CD3, CD4 and CD8, and CD4+ and CD8+ T cells were sorted on a FACSAria. Scalp biopsies and blood samples were provided by unaffected controls. Library generation was performed with the immunoSEQ multiplex PCR assay. RNA was extracted from all samples and reverse transcribed into cDNA, which served as template for TCR sequencing. SuperScript III was used for first-strand cDNA synthesis, primed with a 2:1 mix of oligo-dT and random hexamers. Amplification bias was assessed with a synthetic immune receptor repertoire, and residual bias was removed computationally. On the study's bioinformatics: Raw reads were preprocessed for error removal, and CDR3 was defined according to IMGT conventions as running from the conserved cysteine to phenylalanine. To get clonality, Shannon entropy was normalized by log2 of the number of productive unique TCRs and the result was subtracted from 1. Whether each scalp clone was CD4 or CD8 was inferred by checking scalp TCRbeta sequences against the CD4 and CD8 repertoires from sorted blood. TCRdb holds this immuneACCESS table with in-frame rearrangements only. Some clones are missing; in checked studies, unresolved V genes explain under half, and the rest has no known cause. V and J calls and clone size come straight from that table; D and trimming were deduced from the DNA. Recorded for this sample are more than 100,000 clones; roughly half of them occurred a single time. The leading ten clones occupy 8% to 10% of the sample.

The TCR was taken from a human donor in good health. Recombination joined TRBV30 with TRBJ1-1, with TRBD1 identical over 7 junction bases. Sequences were obtained from CD4+ T cells sorted from blood. The nucleotides are TGTGCCTGGAGTGTGGGACAGAGGAACACTGAAGCTTTCTTT. The encoded protein is CAWSVGQRNTEAFF.